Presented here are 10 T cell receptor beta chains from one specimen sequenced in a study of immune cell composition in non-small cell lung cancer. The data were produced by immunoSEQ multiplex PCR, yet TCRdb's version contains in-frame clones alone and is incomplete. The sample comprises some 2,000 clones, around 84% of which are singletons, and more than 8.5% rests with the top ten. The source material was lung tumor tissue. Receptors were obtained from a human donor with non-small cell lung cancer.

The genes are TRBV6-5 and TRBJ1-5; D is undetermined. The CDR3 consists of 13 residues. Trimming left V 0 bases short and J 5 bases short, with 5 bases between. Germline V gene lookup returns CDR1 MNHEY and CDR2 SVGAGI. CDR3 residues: CASSYSLDQPQHF. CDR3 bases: TGTGCCAGCAGTTACTCGTTAGATCAGCCCCAGCATTTT.

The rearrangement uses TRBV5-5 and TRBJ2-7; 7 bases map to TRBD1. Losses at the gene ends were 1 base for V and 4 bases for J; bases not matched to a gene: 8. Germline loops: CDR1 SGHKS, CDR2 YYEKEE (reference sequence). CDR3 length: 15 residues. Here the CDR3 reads CASSLSGQETYEQYV. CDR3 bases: TGTGCCAGCAGCTTGAGTGGACAGGAGACTTACGAGCAGTACGTC.

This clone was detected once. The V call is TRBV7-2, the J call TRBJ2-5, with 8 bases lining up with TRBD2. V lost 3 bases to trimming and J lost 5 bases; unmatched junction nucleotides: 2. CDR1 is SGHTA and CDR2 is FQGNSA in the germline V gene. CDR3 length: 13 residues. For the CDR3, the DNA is TGTGCCAGCAGCTTCACGGGAGGGGAGACCCAGTACTTC. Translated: CASSFTGGETQYF. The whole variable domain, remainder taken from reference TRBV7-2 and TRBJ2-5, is GAGVSQSPSNKVTEKGKDVELRCDPISGHTALYWYRQSLGQGLEFLIYFQGNSAPDKSGLPSDRFSAERTGGSVSTLTIQRTQQEDSAVYLCASSFTGGETQYFGPGTRLLVL.

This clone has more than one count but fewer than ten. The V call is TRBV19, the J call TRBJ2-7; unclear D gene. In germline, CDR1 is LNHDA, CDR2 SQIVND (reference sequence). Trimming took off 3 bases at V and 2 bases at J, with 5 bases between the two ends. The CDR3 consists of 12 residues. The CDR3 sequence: CASSMNTYEQYF. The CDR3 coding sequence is TGTGCCAGTAGTATGAACACCTACGAGCAGTACTTC.

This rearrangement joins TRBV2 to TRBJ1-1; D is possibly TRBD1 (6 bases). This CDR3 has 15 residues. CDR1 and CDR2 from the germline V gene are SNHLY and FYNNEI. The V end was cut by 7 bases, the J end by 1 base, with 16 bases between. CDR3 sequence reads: CASMVPGHRNTEAFF. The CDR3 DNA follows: TGTGCCAGCATGGTCCCGGGACACCGGAACACTGAAGCTTTCTTT.

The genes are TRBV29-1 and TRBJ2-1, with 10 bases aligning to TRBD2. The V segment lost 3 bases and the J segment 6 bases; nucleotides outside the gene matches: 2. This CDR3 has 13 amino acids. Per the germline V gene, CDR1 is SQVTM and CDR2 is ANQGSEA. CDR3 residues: CSVEASGSNEQFF. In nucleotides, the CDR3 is TGCAGCGTTGAGGCTAGCGGGAGCAATGAGCAGTTCTTC.

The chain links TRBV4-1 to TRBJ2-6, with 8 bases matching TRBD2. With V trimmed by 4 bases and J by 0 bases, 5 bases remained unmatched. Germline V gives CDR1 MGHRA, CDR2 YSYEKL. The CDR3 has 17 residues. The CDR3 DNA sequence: TGCGCCAGCAGCCCGTTAACTAGCGGCTCTGGGGCCAACGTCCTGACTTTC. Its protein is CASSPLTSGSGANVLTF.

DNA for the CDR3: TGCAGCGGACTAGCGGGGACCAATGAGCAGTTCTTC. Encoded protein: CSGLAGTNEQFF. J is TRBJ2-1 and V is TRBV29-1, with 11 positions matching TRBD2. CDR1 and CDR2 (germline): SQVTM, ANQGSEA. The V and J ends lost 7 bases and 6 bases, in that order; junction bases with no gene match: 2. The CDR3 spans 12 residues.

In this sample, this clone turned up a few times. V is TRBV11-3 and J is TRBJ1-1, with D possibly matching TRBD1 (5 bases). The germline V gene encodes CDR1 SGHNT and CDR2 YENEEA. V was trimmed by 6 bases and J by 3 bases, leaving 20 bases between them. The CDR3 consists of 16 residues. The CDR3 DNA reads TGTGCCAGCAGACACTATGGGCCAGGGAGGTACACTGAAGCTTTCTTT. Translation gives CASRHYGPGRYTEAFF.

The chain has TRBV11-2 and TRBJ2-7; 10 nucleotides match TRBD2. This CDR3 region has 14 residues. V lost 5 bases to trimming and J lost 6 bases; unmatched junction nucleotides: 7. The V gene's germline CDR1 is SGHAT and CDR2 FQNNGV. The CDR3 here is CASSLAGEYGEQYV. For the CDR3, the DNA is TGTGCCAGCAGCCTAGCGGGAGAGTATGGCGAGCAGTACGTC.